This is a list of T cell receptor beta chains from one sample in a study of CD8+ T cells in alopecia areata. Libraries were prepared by immunoSEQ multiplex PCR; TCRdb keeps only in-frame clonotypes and omits some of them. The sample holds some 200,000 clones, 50% to 60% seen once. This specimen was CD4+ T cells sorted from blood, taken at week 4, from a patient treated with tofacitinib. Every receptor here comes from a human donor with alopecia areata. Each CDR3 is given with its conserved first and last residue. D genes are given only for firm matches. Size is stated for part of the rows, as once, few or many counts, or as a class when the clone is expanded.

V gene	D gene	J gene	clone size	CDR3 protein	CDR3 DNA
TRBV28	-	TRBJ2-3	-	CASSPMWGPRIDTQYF	TGTGCCAGCAGCCCGATGTGGGGGCCGCGTATAGATACGCAGTATTTT
TRBV2	-	TRBJ2-3	-	CASSARLGDTQYF	TGTGCCAGCAGTGCCCGCTTAGGGGATACGCAGTATTTT
TRBV13	-	TRBJ1-4	-	CASSLGPGRPNEKLFF	TGTGCCAGCAGCTTAGGCCCTGGACGGCCAAATGAAAAACTGTTTTTT
TRBV15	-	TRBJ1-2	-	CATSRDVQGPNYGYTF	TGTGCCACCAGCAGAGATGTGCAGGGGCCTAACTATGGCTACACCTTC
TRBV25-1	-	TRBJ1-6	few	CASSEEGTINSPLHF	TGTGCCAGCAGTGAGGAAGGGACGATCAATTCACCCCTCCACTTT
TRBV5-6	-	TRBJ1-2	-	CASSAGTQGDGYTF	TGTGCCAGCAGCGCCGGGACCCAGGGTGATGGCTACACCTTC
TRBV7-2	TRBD1	TRBJ1-2	few	CASSTRTGDGYTF	TGTGCCAGCAGCACAAGGACAGGGGACGGCTACACCTTC
TRBV27	-	TRBJ1-5	-	CASSVRDSNQPQHF	TGTGCCAGCAGTGTACGGGACAGCAATCAGCCCCAGCATTTT
TRBV9	TRBD2	TRBJ2-5	few	CASSPRASGGAGRTQYF	TGTGCCAGCAGCCCTCGCGCTAGCGGGGGGGCCGGTCGGACCCAGTACTTC
TRBV7-2	TRBD2	TRBJ2-3	once	CASSLVAGNAPDTQYF	TGTGCCAGCAGCTTAGTAGCGGGAAACGCACCGGATACGCAGTATTTT
TRBV23-1	-	TRBJ1-2	-	CASIRQPDSNYGYTF	TGCGCCAGCATAAGACAGCCCGATTCTAACTATGGCTACACCTTC
TRBV19	TRBD1	TRBJ2-3	few	CASRATGGADTQYF	TGTGCCAGTAGGGCCACAGGGGGCGCAGATACGCAGTATTTT
TRBV7-8	-	TRBJ2-5	-	CASSPGVNPVETQYF	TGTGCCAGCAGTCCCGGGGTAAACCCGGTAGAGACCCAGTACTTC
TRBV29-1	TRBD1	TRBJ2-3	-	CSGPTGGGWTDTQYF	TGCAGCGGACCTACAGGGGGTGGGTGGACAGATACGCAGTATTTT
TRBV7-9	TRBD1	TRBJ1-5	-	CASSLGGRGRGQPQHF	TGTGCCAGCAGCTTAGGGGGCAGGGGGCGAGGTCAGCCCCAGCATTTT
TRBV29-1	-	TRBJ2-5	-	CSVEDRRGQETQYF	TGCAGCGTTGAAGATAGGCGGGGCCAAGAGACCCAGTACTTC
TRBV19	-	TRBJ1-6	few	CASSERELNSPLHF	TGTGCCAGTAGTGAACGTGAGCTGAATTCACCCCTCCACTTT
TRBV5-4	-	TRBJ1-2	once	CASSLGTVDGYTF	TGTGCCAGCAGCTTGGGGACAGTCGATGGCTACACCTTC
TRBV2	TRBD2	TRBJ2-7	-	CASSAEGSGGYEQYF	TGTGCCAGCAGCGCTGAAGGTAGCGGGGGTTACGAGCAGTACTTC
TRBV30	-	TRBJ1-6	-	CAWQGAPGTNNSPLHF	TGTGCCTGGCAAGGGGCCCCCGGGACGAATAATTCACCCCTCCACTTT
TRBV5-1	-	TRBJ2-5	-	CASSPDSPETQYF	TGCGCCAGCAGCCCCGACTCTCCAGAGACCCAGTACTTC
TRBV27	-	TRBJ1-5	-	CASIFGGSDSNQPQHF	TGTGCCAGCATCTTTGGGGGGAGCGATAGCAATCAGCCCCAGCATTTT
TRBV7-2	-	TRBJ1-5	-	CASSPMDSNQPQHF	TGTGCCAGCAGCCCCATGGATAGCAATCAGCCCCAGCATTTT
TRBV29-1	-	TRBJ2-3	-	CSVSRGAADTQYF	TGCAGCGTCTCCCGGGGCGCGGCAGATACGCAGTATTTT
TRBV4-1	-	TRBJ2-7	-	CASSRRPPEGGSNEQYF	TGCGCCAGCAGCCGCCGCCCTCCGGAGGGGGGATCTAACGAGCAGTACTTC
TRBV21-1	-	TRBJ2-1	-	CASSKQGQGPPAYNEQFF	TGTGCCAGCAGCAAACAAGGACAGGGACCACCCGCTTACAATGAGCAGTTCTTC
TRBV5-1	-	TRBJ2-7	few	CASSLPGEQYF	TGCGCCAGCAGCCTCCCGGGGGAGCAGTACTTC
TRBV29-1	-	TRBJ1-1	-	CSVTSRGNTEAFF	TGCAGCGTTACCTCAAGGGGGAACACTGAAGCTTTCTTT
TRBV30	TRBD1	TRBJ1-2	once	CAWSVSGGRGYTF	TGTGCCTGGAGTGTCTCAGGGGGCCGAGGCTACACCTTC
TRBV7-8	-	TRBJ2-2	few	CASSLVGLRGGELFF	TGTGCCAGCAGCTTAGTCGGCTTACGGGGCGGGGAGCTGTTTTTT
TRBV29-1	-	TRBJ2-7	few	CSTRRRAGPADEQYF	TGCAGCACCCGGAGGAGGGCAGGGCCCGCAGACGAGCAGTACTTC
TRBV2	-	TRBJ2-7	few	CASGRDSYEQYF	TGTGCCAGCGGAAGAGACTCCTACGAGCAGTACTTC
TRBV15	TRBD1	TRBJ1-2	-	CATSREGDRDYGYTF	TGTGCCACCAGCAGAGAAGGGGACAGGGACTATGGCTACACCTTC
TRBV25-1	-	TRBJ2-5	once	CASSESPQETQYF	TGTGCCAGCAGTGAATCCCCTCAAGAGACCCAGTACTTC
TRBV2	-	TRBJ2-5	-	CASKEETQYF	TGTGCCAGCAAAGAAGAGACCCAGTACTTC
TRBV30	-	TRBJ1-2	once	CAWSVSLLDYGYTF	TGTGCCTGGAGTGTATCCTTACTGGACTATGGCTACACCTTC
TRBV6-5	-	TRBJ1-2	-	CASSYDSGDGSYGYTF	TGTGCCAGCAGTTACGATTCGGGAGACGGATCCTATGGCTACACCTTC
TRBV5-4	-	TRBJ1-4	-	CASSKEATNEKLFF	TGTGCCAGCAGCAAAGAGGCAACTAATGAAAAACTGTTTTTT
TRBV30	-	TRBJ1-2	-	CAWSEAGHGYTF	TGTGCCTGGAGTGAGGCAGGGCATGGCTACACCTTC
TRBV29-1	TRBD1	TRBJ2-7	-	CSVESNRGVRYEQYF	TGCAGCGTTGAGAGCAACAGGGGGGTTAGGTACGAGCAGTACTTC
TRBV7-9	TRBD2	TRBJ2-1	-	CASSLEGTSSNEQFF	TGTGCCAGCAGCTTAGAAGGGACTAGTTCCAATGAGCAGTTCTTC
TRBV30	-	TRBJ1-4	-	CAWSNTVNEKLFF	TGTGCCTGGAGTAATACAGTTAATGAAAAACTGTTTTTT
TRBV10-3	-	TRBJ2-5	-	CAISEAGGKTQYF	TGTGCCATCAGTGAGGCAGGCGGGAAGACCCAGTACTTC